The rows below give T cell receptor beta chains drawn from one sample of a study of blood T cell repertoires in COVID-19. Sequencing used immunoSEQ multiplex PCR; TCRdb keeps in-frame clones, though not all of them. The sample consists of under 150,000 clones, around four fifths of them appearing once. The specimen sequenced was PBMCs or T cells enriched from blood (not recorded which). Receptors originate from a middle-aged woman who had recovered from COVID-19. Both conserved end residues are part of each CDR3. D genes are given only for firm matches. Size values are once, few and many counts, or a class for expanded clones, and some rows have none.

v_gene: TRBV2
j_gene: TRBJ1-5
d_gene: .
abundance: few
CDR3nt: TGTGCCAGCAGTGTAAGCCAGGTTCATCAGCCCCAGCATTTT
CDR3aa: CASSVSQVHQPQHF

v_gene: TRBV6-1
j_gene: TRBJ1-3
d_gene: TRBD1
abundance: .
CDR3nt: TGTGCCAGCAGTGAAGTCATTTTCGGGGACAGGGCTGGAAACACCATATATTTT
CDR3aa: CASSEVIFGDRAGNTIYF

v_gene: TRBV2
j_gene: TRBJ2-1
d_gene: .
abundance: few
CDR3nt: TGTGCCAGCAGTGCCACTTTATGGACAACAGAGCAGTTCTTC
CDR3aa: CASSATLWTTEQFF

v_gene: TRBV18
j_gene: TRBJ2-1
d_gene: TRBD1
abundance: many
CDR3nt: TGTGCCAGCTCACAAACGACAGGGGGCGGAATGAGCTCCTACAATGAGCAGTTCTTC
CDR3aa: CASSQTTGGGMSSYNEQFF

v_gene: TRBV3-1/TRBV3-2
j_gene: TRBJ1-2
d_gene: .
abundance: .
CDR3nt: TGTGCCAGCAGCCCCAACCGAGGCGTATCCTATGGCTACACCTTC
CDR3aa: CASSPNRGVSYGYTF

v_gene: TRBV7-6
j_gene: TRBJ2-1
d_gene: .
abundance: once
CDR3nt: TGTGCCAGCAGCGGAAGTAGCCTAGACTACAATGAGCAGTTCTTC
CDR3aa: CASSGSSLDYNEQFF

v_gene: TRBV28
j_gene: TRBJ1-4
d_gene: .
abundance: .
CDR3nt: TGTGCCAGCAGCCCTGCCGGGACAACAAATGAAAAACTGTTTTTT
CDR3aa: CASSPAGTTNEKLFF

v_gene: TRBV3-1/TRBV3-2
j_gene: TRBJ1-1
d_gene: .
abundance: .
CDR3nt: TGTGCCAGCAGCCAGGCCTTTGAAGCTTTCTTT
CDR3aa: CASSQAFEAFF

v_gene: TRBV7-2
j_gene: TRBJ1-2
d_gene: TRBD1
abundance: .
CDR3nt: TGTGCCAGCAGCCCGGGACAGGGTGGCTACACCTTC
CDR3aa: CASSPGQGGYTF

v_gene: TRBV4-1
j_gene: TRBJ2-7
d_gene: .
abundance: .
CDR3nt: TGCGCCAGCAGCCAAGACTCCAGAATCCTCTCCTACGAGCAGTACTTC
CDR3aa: CASSQDSRILSYEQYF

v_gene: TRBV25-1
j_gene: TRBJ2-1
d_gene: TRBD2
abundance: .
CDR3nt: TGTGCCAGCGTAGCGGGAGGGCCCTACAATGAGCAGTTCTTC
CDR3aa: CASVAGGPYNEQFF

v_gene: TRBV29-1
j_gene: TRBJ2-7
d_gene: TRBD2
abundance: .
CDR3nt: TGCAGCGTCTATGGGACTAGCGGGACCTACGAGCAGTACTTC
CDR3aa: CSVYGTSGTYEQYF

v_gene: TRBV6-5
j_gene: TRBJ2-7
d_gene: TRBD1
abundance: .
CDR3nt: TGTGCCAGCAGTCACTGGGACAGGGGTGGCGAGCAGTACTTC
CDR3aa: CASSHWDRGGEQYF

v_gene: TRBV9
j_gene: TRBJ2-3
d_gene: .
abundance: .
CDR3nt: TGTGCCAGCAGCGTAGCCGGGGCAGATACGCAGTATTTT
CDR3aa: CASSVAGADTQYF

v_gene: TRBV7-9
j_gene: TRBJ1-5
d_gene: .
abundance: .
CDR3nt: TGTGCCAGCAGCTTCGGGACTGATGGGTCAGGGCCCCAGCATTTT
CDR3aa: CASSFGTDGSGPQHF

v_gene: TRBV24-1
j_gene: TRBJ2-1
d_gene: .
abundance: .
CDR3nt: TGTGCCACCAGTGATCCCGGGACAACCCGTAACGGTGAGCAGTTCTTC
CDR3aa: CATSDPGTTRNGEQFF

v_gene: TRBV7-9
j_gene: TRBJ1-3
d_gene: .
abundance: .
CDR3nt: TGTGCCAGCAGCCGGGACACCAACTCTGGAAACACCATATATTTT
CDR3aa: CASSRDTNSGNTIYF

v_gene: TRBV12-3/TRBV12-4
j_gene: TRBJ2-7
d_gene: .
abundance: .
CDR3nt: TGTGCCAGCAGTTTAGGACAGATCCTCGAGCAGTACTTC
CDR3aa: CASSLGQILEQYF

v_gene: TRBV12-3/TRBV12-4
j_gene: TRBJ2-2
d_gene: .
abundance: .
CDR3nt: TGTGCCAGCTGCGGGATCACCGGGGAGCTGTTTTTT
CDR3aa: CASCGITGELFF

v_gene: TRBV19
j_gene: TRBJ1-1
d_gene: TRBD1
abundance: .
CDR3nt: TGTGCCAGTAGTATTACAGGGGGCGATGGGACTGAAGCTTTCTTT
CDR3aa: CASSITGGDGTEAFF

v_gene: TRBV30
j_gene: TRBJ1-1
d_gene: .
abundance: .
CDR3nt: TGTGCCTGGAAAGGGTTCACAGGGAACACTGAAGCTTTCTTT
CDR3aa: CAWKGFTGNTEAFF

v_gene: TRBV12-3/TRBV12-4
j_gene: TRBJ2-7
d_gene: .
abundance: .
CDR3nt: TGTGCCAGCAGAGACAGCGCCTCCTACGAGCAGTACTTC
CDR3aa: CASRDSASYEQYF

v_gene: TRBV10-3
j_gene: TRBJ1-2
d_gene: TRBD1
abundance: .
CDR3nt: TGTGCCATCAGTGGGGGACAGGGGACCCGGAGGGGCTACACCTTC
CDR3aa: CAISGGQGTRRGYTF

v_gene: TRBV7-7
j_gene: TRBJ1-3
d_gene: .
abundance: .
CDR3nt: TGTGCCAGCAGCTTAGAGGCCAGGCCCTACCACCTCTCTGGAAACACCATATATTTT
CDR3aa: CASSLEARPYHLSGNTIYF

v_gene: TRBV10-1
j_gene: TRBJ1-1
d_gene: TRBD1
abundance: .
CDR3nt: TGCGCCAGCAGTGAGTCCCGAGACAGGGGAGCTGAAGCTTTCTTT
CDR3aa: CASSESRDRGAEAFF

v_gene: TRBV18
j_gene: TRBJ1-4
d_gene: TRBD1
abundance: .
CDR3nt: TGTGCCAGCTCACCAGGGACAGGGCTTAATGAAAAACTGTTTTTT
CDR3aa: CASSPGTGLNEKLFF

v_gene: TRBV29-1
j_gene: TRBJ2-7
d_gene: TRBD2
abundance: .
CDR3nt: TGCAGCGCCACCGGGGGGTACGAGCAGTACTTC
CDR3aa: CSATGGYEQYF

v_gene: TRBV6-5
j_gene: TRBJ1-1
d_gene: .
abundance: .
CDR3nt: TGTGCCAGCAGTTACTCGAGGCCGGAAACTGAAGCTTTCTTT
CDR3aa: CASSYSRPETEAFF

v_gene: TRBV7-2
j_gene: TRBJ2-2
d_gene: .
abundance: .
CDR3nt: TGTGCCAGCAGCCTCTCCGGGGAGCTGTTTTTT
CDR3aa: CASSLSGELFF

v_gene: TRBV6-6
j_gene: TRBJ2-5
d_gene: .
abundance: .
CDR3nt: TGTGCCAGCAGTCGCTCTCAGGGGGGCGAGACCCAGTACTTC
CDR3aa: CASSRSQGGETQYF

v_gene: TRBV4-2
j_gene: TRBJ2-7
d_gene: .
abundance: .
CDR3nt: TGTGCCAGCAGCCAAGAGATTGTAGGTACGGGGTACGAGCAGTACTTC
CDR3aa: CASSQEIVGTGYEQYF

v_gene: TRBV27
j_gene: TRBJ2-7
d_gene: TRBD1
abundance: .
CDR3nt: TGTGCCAGCAGTCCATCCCGGGACAGGTCCTACGAGCAGTACTTC
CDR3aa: CASSPSRDRSYEQYF

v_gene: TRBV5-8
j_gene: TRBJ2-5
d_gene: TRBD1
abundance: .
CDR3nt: TGTGCCAGCAGTCGTGCGCCAGGGGGTGTGGAGACCCAGTACTTC
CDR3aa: CASSRAPGGVETQYF

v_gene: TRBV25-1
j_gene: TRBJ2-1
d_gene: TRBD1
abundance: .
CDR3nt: TGTGCCAGCAGTCGACAGGGGTCCTACAATGAGCAGTTCTTC
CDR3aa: CASSRQGSYNEQFF

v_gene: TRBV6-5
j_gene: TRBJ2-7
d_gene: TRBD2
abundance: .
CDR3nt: TGTGCCAGCAGTTATAGCGGGAGGGTATACGAGCAGTACTTC
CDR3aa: CASSYSGRVYEQYF

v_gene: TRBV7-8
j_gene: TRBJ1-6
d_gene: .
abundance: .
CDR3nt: TGTGCCAGCAGCCCGGTGGGCCGACCGAACTCCTATAATTCACCCCTCCACTTT
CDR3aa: CASSPVGRPNSYNSPLHF

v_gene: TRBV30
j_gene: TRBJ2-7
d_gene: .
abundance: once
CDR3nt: TGTGCCTGGAGTGTAGACAGGCCCTACGAGCAGTACTTC
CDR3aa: CAWSVDRPYEQYF

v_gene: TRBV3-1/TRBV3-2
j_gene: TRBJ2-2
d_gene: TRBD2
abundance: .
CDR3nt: TGTGCCAGCAGCTCGACTAGCGGGACCGGGGAGCTGTTTTTT
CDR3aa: CASSSTSGTGELFF

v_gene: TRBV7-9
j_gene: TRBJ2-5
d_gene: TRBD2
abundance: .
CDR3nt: TGTGCCAGCAGCTACCTCAGCGGGGGGCAAGAGACCCAGTACTTC
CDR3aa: CASSYLSGGQETQYF

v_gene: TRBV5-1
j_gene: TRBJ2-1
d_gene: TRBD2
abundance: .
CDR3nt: TGCGCCAGCAGCTTGTGGGCCCCCCCGGGACTAGAATTGGACAATGAGCAGTTCTTC
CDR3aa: CASSLWAPPGLELDNEQFF

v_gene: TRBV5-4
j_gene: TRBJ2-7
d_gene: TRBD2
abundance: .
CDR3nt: TGTGCCAGCAGCTTGAGCGGGACTAGCTACGAGCAGTACTTC
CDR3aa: CASSLSGTSYEQYF

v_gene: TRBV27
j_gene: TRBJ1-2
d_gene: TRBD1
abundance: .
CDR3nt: TGTGCCAGCAGTACATTCCCGACAGGGGGCGGCGATGGCTACACCTTC
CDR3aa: CASSTFPTGGGDGYTF

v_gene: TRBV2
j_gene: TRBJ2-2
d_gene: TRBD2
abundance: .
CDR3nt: TGTGCCAGCAGTGCTCTAGCGGGAGGATGGGATCCCGGGGAGCTGTTTTTT
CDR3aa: CASSALAGGWDPGELFF

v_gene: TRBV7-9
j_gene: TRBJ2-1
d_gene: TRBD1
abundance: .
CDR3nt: TGTGCCAGCAGCTTAGCGCGGGCAGGGGGCAACGATGAGCAGTTCTTC
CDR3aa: CASSLARAGGNDEQFF

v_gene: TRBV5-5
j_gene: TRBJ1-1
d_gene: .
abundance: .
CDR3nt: TGTGCCAGCACCCCGAGGACTCGTGGTGAAGCTTTCTTT
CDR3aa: CASTPRTRGEAFF